This T cell receptor (beta chain) originates from a study of cytomegalovirus exposure and HLA in healthy donors (dated by TCRdb to the late 2010s). At the level of the whole study: In an earlier analysis of 587 of the donors, 276 Gb of sequence data and some 100 million unique TCR beta sequences from approximately 180 million T cells were reported. In addition to the first cohort of roughly 700 subjects, a separate validation cohort of about 120 different subjects was used. An earlier analysis of approximately 580 of the donors used high-throughput TCR beta sequencing to judge whether each TCR beta V gene segment behaved as functional or pseudogenic. Every discovery cohort repertoire had been produced on one sequencing platform. A later genetic analysis used genome-wide SNP genotypes for about 65% of the 666 donors, treating that subset as a discovery cohort. A later analysis re-examined previously published TCR beta repertoires from roughly 650 donors and added high-resolution HLA genotyping to investigate patterns of TCR occurrence. The study used immunosequencing to profile the T cell repertoires of 600 to 850 subjects and linked those repertoires to cytomegalovirus serostatus. Class I and class II HLA loci were covered by the typing at four-digit resolution. Because of strong linkage in the cohort, roughly five DR-DQ haplotypes were treated as single units for association and clustering. The study combined high-throughput TCR immunosequencing, statistical association of individual TCRs with disease status, and machine learning to predict cytomegalovirus infection status. Typing coverage differed by locus: A, B, C, DRB1 and DQB1 were typed in roughly 629-640 donors, DQA1 in 522, DPA1 in around 600, and DPB1 in roughly 450. Of the 300 to 500 genotyped donors, approximately 80% were placed in the genetic ancestry cluster associated with self-reported Caucasian donors. The study was designed to test whether signatures of past pathogen exposure could be identified by cataloging public T cell receptors. Donor age, sex, ethnicity and CMV serostatus were collected together with the repertoire data. An early release covering roughly 600 HLA-typed donors comprised about 290 gigabases of sequencing data and roughly 86 million unique TCR sequences. On average, roughly 240,000 unique TCR beta nucleotide sequences were sequenced per donor among 300 to 500 genotyped donors of the cohort, with roughly 19% of those sequences being non-productive. The later analysis used no new phenotypic data to find candidate immune exposures, relying instead on TCR beta sequences and their occurrence across donors. Study-level results and caveats: In a later analysis, HLA-associated TCR beta chains showed more clonal expansion and lower generation probabilities than non-associated chains that were equally common. The authors suggested that the approach could potentially be generalized to other disease states and immunological phenotypes. Immune exposure information for the cohort was limited to CMV serostatus. In an earlier analysis of 587 of the donors, most TCR beta V segments appeared in productive rearrangements about 90% or about 30% of the time, broadly matching IMGT annotations. Because HLA typing was missing for some donors at each locus, association tests included only the typed subset. In a later analysis, about 16,000 TCR beta sequences were associated with specific HLA alleles at a false discovery rate of 0.05. In vitro tests confirmed that a few of the cytomegalovirus-associated TCR beta chains recognize cytomegalovirus antigens. While some public TCRs were present in many individuals, most TCR sequences turned up only very rarely across donors. When HLA alleles, especially DR and DQ, strongly co-occurred, TCR associations were difficult to assign to individual alleles. In a later genetic analysis, fewer N-insertions in productive TCRs were reported among donors in an Asian-associated ancestry cluster than the roughly 670-donor mean. The study gave a list of about 160 TCR beta chains associated with cytomegalovirus. According to a later analysis, parvovirus B19, influenza, CMV and Epstein-Barr virus appeared linked to several top co-occurrence clusters. A later genetic analysis associated a missense DCLRE1C variant with V-gene and J-gene trimming of TCR beta chains, and an independent cohort replicated the association. This cohort had only TCR beta chains sequenced, and the lack of alpha or paired-chain data limited which features could be detected. Correlated functional status among segregating V segments might be attributable to linkage disequilibrium, but an unknown experimental factor could not be ruled out. Because counts were too low, roughly 18 rarely observed V segments, including chromosome 9 orphons, were left out of the earlier analysis of 500 to 650 of the donors. In a later analysis, the rate of TCR association differed among HLA loci, with DRB1 alleles having the most associated TCRs and HLA-C alleles having the fewest. A further reported finding was that TCR beta sequences accurately predicted the HLA-A and HLA-B alleles for most subjects in the first cohort. A group of highly shared sequence variants was considered likely to be a technical artifact of the sequencing pipeline. The classifier was reported to diagnose cytomegalovirus status with high specificity and sensitivity in both the original and validation cohorts. Sequencing depth was assumed to be roughly uniform across donors in the presence/absence analyses, though that assumption may not hold. Because the 87-base-pair reads could not distinguish some IMGT-functional V segments, including TRBV6-2 and TRBV6-3, those segments were excluded. According to a later analysis, most CMV-associated TCR beta chains appeared to be HLA-restricted, and the HLA associations seemed to be driven largely by CMV exposure.

To note about this clone: The antigen it recognizes is unknown. Qualities for individual bases were not recorded, and no much larger clone is one base off.

At the junction V is shortened by 7 bases and J by 0 bases, with 12 bases in between. Reading from cysteine to phenylalanine, the CDR3 counts 15 amino acids. Only the CDR3 DNA is retained, 45 bases long and in frame from the first base. CDR1 and CDR2 are read off the germline V gene as MDHEN and SYDVKM. To prepare the library, the immunoSEQ multiplex PCR assay was applied. A mixture of 60 forward primers for TCR Vbeta segments and 13 reverse primers for TCR Jbeta segments was used in the multiplex PCR. The CDR3 region of rearranged TCR beta genes was amplified from genomic DNA with a multiplex PCR assay. On the Illumina HiSeq System, the amplified TCR beta libraries were sequenced as 87-base-pair reads. The authors' analysis ran thus. A later analysis tallied some 79 million unique TCR beta chains across the 666 repertoires, and about 10 million of those chains were shared by two or more donors. A nearest-neighbor algorithm error-corrected the raw reads and collapsed the reads into unique sequences, merging closely related sequences to remove PCR and sequencing errors. To assign V, D and J gene segments, CDR3 sequences were aligned to IMGT reference sequences. Each retained sequence needed at least a six-nucleotide match to both a V gene segment and a J gene segment. A rearrangement counted as productive if the CDR3 had no stop codons and remained in frame with V and J, and every other rearrangement counted as non-productive. CDR3 was defined according to IMGT convention as the region running from the second conserved V-encoded cysteine to the conserved J-encoded phenylalanine. The earlier analysis of fewer than 750 of the donors excluded sequences that lacked an unambiguous match to a single V gene segment. An earlier analysis of approximately 590 of the donors classified V segments as functional when productive rearrangements were above 56.7% and as segregating when the standard deviation between donors was above 5%. A statistical classification framework was developed to diagnose cytomegalovirus status using the catalog of TCR beta chain sequences. V and J gene assignment, in a later analysis, came from comparing TCR nucleotide sequences with IMGT/GENE-DB human TR gene sequences. The TCRdist pipeline was used in a later analysis to assign CDR3 sequences and most-parsimonious VDJ recombination scenarios. In a later analysis, each TCR beta chain was defined by its CDR3 amino acid sequence together with its V-gene family, and reads lacking a unique V-gene family were excluded. As a way to deal with suspected cross-contamination and a sequencing artifact, a later analysis dropped 500 to 700 nucleotide sequences that were highly shared and had low generation probability. In a later analysis, a clonal expansion index was calculated for each public chain from normalized within-repertoire ranks of inferred template counts. In a later analysis, generation probabilities were computed with a VDJ recombination model fitted to out-of-frame rearrangements, and the resulting probabilities were checked against IGoR. A later analysis scored TCR-TCR, TCR-HLA and TCR-CMV co-occurrence with hypergeometric tests, applying a repertoire-size bias correction to TCR pairs. To estimate false discovery rates, a later analysis permuted the HLA or CMV assignments 20 times. In a later analysis, co-occurring TCRs were grouped with DBSCAN, and TCRdist sequence similarity was added when clustering was performed within HLA-allele-positive subsets. Repertoires with fewer than 30,000 or more than 120,000 public chains, plus five repertoires with anomalous nucleotide sharing, were excluded from co-occurrence clustering. The source is immuneACCESS, and TCRdb retained only in-frame sequences with V and J called. Part of the clones is not carried over; for the studies checked, unresolved V genes explain less than half of this, and the remainder is unexplained. The DNA was the basis for D and trimming; V, J and clone size are from that table. In this sample the table shows 150,000 to 200,000 clones, more than 65% of which occur a single time. The top ten hold 1.5% to 2% of the sample.

The cohort was made up of 666 healthy bone marrow donors. At the time of sampling, every cohort member was nominally healthy, though immune exposures that went unrecorded were likely present. The donor tested CMV seronegative, placing the donor among the 350 or so seronegative members of the cohort. A peripheral blood sample was provided by each donor, and peripheral blood mononuclear cells were used for TCR beta sequencing. Genomic DNA was extracted from the blood cell samples with the Qiagen DNeasy Blood Extraction Kit. The V and J segments used are TRBV28 and TRBJ1-4; 5 matching bases give a weak D call of TRBD1. The clonotype originates from a woman in her 30s in good health and CMV-seronegative. The sequenced sample was PBMCs. The nucleotide sequence reads TGTGCCAGCACGGGGGGGTGGGCAACTAATGAAAAACTGTTTTTT. The resulting protein is CASTGGWATNEKLFF.